This T cell receptor beta chain originates from a study of cytomegalovirus exposure and HLA in healthy donors. Study background: An earlier analysis identified fewer than 130 million unique TCR beta sequences in 170 million or so T cells. General study results and limits: There were some public TCRs occurring in many donors, but most TCR sequences were rare.

CDR3 length: 10 residues. Trimming stripped 2 bases from V and 7 bases from J, with 3 bases between. The germline V gene has CDR1 GTSNPN and CDR2 SVGIG (reference sequence). PCR primers comprised 60 Vbeta and 13 Jbeta primers. Original processing methods: Later work found approximately 87 million unique TCR beta chains, with 9.5 million to 11 million shared. The data were produced by immunoSEQ multiplex PCR, yet TCRdb's version contains in-frame clones alone and is incomplete. V and J calls and clone size come straight from that table; D and trimming were deduced from the DNA. Here the sample spans 18,000 or so clones, approximately 70% being singletons. Each of the donors was a healthy bone marrow donor. Of note for this clone: Its antigen is currently unknown.

V gene TRBV30 combines with J gene TRBJ1-3; D is undetermined. The TCR sequence derives from a man aged 18 to 29 in good health and CMV-seronegative. The sample was PBMCs. CDR3 loop: CAWSRNTIYF. The CDR3 DNA follows: TGTGCCTGGAGTCGGAACACCATATATTTT.